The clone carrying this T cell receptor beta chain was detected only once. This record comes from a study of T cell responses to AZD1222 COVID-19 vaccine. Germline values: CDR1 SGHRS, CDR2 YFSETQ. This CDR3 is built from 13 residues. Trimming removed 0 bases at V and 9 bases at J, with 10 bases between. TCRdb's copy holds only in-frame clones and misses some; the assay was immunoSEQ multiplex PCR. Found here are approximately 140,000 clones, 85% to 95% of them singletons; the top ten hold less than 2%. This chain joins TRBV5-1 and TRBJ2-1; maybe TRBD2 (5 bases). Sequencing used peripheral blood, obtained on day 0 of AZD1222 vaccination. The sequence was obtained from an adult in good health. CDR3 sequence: CASSLGTGGEQFF. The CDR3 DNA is TGCGCCAGCAGCTTGGGGACTGGCGGTGAGCAGTTCTTC.